This T cell receptor beta chain originates from a study of beta chain features in type 1 diabetes. This clone has more than one count but fewer than ten. There are 14 residues in the CDR3. V gave up 4 bases and J gave up 5 bases, with 14 bases separating them. The V gene's germline CDR1 is LNHDA and CDR2 SQIVND (reference sequence). The authors reverse transcribed all of the isolated RNA, so sequencing captured expressed TCRB transcripts. Profiling relied on immunoSEQ multiplex PCR, and the TCRdb table lists in-frame clones only, not all of them. The sample records over 150,000 clones, around an eighth being singletons.

The clonotype comes from a woman in her late teens or twenties in good health. What was sequenced was central memory CD4+ T cells from blood. The V call is TRBV19, the J call TRBJ2-5, with TRBD1 as a possible D gene (5 bases). The CDR3 bases are TGTGCCAGTAGTAACGGGCAGGCAGGGGAGACCCAGTACTTC. As protein: CASSNGQAGETQYF.